The sample holds many counts of the clone carrying this T cell receptor beta chain. This sample was taken from a study of molecular identifiers for immune sequencing clone quantification. MiXCR, run by TCRdb on the PCR reads, gives a single entry per CDR3 protein. Altogether approximately 97,000 distinct CDR3 sequences are present, 20% to 25% being singletons, with the ten largest covering 0.94%. Germline CDR1 and CDR2: SGDLS and YYNGEE. This CDR3 is built from 14 residues. With 2 bases clipped from V and 5 bases from J, the junction kept 5 bases outside the gene matches. V is TRBV9 and J is TRBJ2-7, with 9 bases matching TRBD2. The clonotype originates from a human donor in good health. Some libraries in this study had Jurkat cell RNA spiked in. Sequenced: naive CD8+ T cells from blood, with Jurkat cell RNA spiked in. Noted subset: FACS-sorted CD8+CD4-CCR7+CD45RA+ naive T cells. The CDR3 sequence is CASSVSGSQHEQYF. The CDR3 bases are TGTGCCAGCAGCGTTAGCGGGAGTCAGCACGAGCAGTACTTC. Full variable domain (rest looked up from reference TRBV9 and TRBJ2-7): DSGVTQTPKHLITATGQRVTLRCSPRSGDLSVYWYQQSLDQGLQFLIQYYNGEERAKGNILERFSAQQFPDLHSELNLSSLELGDSALYFCASSVSGSQHEQYFGPGTRLTVT.